These 9 T cell receptor beta chains were all obtained from the same sample, sequenced in a study of blood T cells in healthy people across ages. Sample-barcoded 5' priming and a J-beta primer mix drove a second PCR of about 6 to 11 cycles. TCRdb recomputed calls from the 5' RACE reads with MiXCR, one row per CDR3 protein. The data hold around 1,000,000 distinct CDR3 sequences, with under 30% observed a single time. These records were also assigned to another study, of T cells of mothers and their children.

Sequenced sample: blood. The origin of the receptors is a girl aged 2 to 9 in good health.

J is TRBJ2-5 and V is TRBV29-1; no firm D call. The J call is doubtful: the DNA matches TRBJ2-7 better. The V gene's germline CDR1 is SQVTM and CDR2 ANQGSEA. The CDR3 covers 12 residues. The CDR3 bases are TGCAGCGTGGCAGAGATGACCTACGAGCAGTACTTC. Translation: CSVAEMTYEQYF.

This clonotype was picked up a small number of times. In DNA form, the CDR3 reads TGCAGTGCCCCCGGGACAAATGAGCAGTTCTTC. It translates to CSAPGTNEQFF. The gene calls are TRBV20-1 and TRBJ2-5, with D possibly being TRBD1 (6 bases). The last part of the DNA fits TRBJ2-1 better; the J call may be wrong. Germline V CDR1 and CDR2: DFQATT, SNEGSKA (reference sequence). The CDR3 runs to 11 residues.

The rearrangement links TRBV6-1 to TRBJ2-5; 8 bases align to TRBD2. Looked up from germline, CDR1 is MNHNS and CDR2 is SASEGT. This CDR3 contains 15 residues. Trimming cost V 5 bases and J 5 bases; bases outside gene matches: 10. CDR3 nucleotides: TGTGCCAGCAGTCCCGGGACTAGTTTTTGGGAGACCCAGTACTTC. Amino acids: CASSPGTSFWETQYF.

The chain is built from TRBV5-1 and TRBJ2-1; D remains ambiguous. The CDR3 totals 13 residues. Germline loops: CDR1 SGHRS, CDR2 YFSETQ. With 2 bases removed from V and 5 bases from J, the gap between germline ends came to 8 bases. The CDR3 spells CASSFGGNNEQFF. The CDR3 DNA sequence: TGCGCCAGCAGCTTCGGCGGAAACAATGAGCAGTTCTTC.

The V and J genes are TRBV5-1 and TRBJ1-2; D is undetermined. From germline, CDR1 is SGHRS and CDR2 YFSETQ. The CDR3 loop spans 17 amino acids. V gave up 6 bases and J gave up 7 bases, with 28 bases separating them. The CDR3 region is CASTDILTQPGSIGYTF. The CDR3 DNA is TGCGCCAGCACCGATATTCTGACACAGCCGGGGTCGATTGGCTACACCTTC.

The table lists this clonotype with a few counts. A read error is possible here, since a much larger clone lies one base away. This sequence joins TRBV28 and TRBJ2-6; perhaps TRBD1 as D (5 bases). The CDR3 sequence is 13 residues long. CDR1 is MDHEN, CDR2 SYDVKM, per germline. The CDR3 is CASSLAGANVLSF. CDR3 bases: TGTGCCAGCAGTTTAGCTGGGGCCAACGTCCTGAGTTTC. The whole variable domain, filled in from reference TRBV28 and TRBJ2-6, reads DVKVTQSSRYLVKRTGEKVFLECVQDMDHENMFWYRQDPGLGLRLIYFSYDVKMKEKGDIPEGYSVSREKKERFSLILESASTNQTSMYLCASSLAGANVLSFGAGSRLTVL.

This clonotype was counted only a few times. The chain combines TRBV7-3 with TRBJ1-1; possibly TRBD1 for D (5 bases). Trimming removed 6 bases from V and 1 base from J, with 9 bases in between. The V gene's germline CDR1 is SGHTA and CDR2 FQGTGA. The CDR3 consists of 13 residues. The CDR3 sequence: CASRYQGNTEAFF. The CDR3, as DNA: TGTGCCAGCAGATATCAGGGGAACACTGAAGCTTTCTTT.

CDR3 loop: CASSVHGRIHYNSPLHF. CDR3 nucleotide sequence: TGTGCCAGCAGTGTCCACGGTCGGATTCACTATAATTCACCCCTCCACTTT. This chain joins TRBV6-4 and TRBJ1-6; D not certain. From germline, CDR1 is MRHNA and CDR2 SNTAGT. The V gene lost 4 bases and the J gene lost 3 bases, with 16 bases spanning the gap. CDR3 length equals 17 residues.

This chain joins TRBV7-9 and TRBJ2-7; D possibly corresponds to TRBD1 (6 bases). This CDR3 is 16 amino acids long. Per the germline V gene, CDR1 is SEHNR and CDR2 is FQNEAQ (reference sequence). The V and J ends lost 5 bases and 0 bases respectively, with 17 bases between them. The CDR3 DNA reads TGTGCCAGCAGCCCCTCGGGACACCTACCCTCCTACGAGCAGTACTTC. It encodes CASSPSGHLPSYEQYF.